These 2 T cell receptor beta chains originate from one sample sequenced in a study of T cells after yellow fever vaccination (dated by TCRdb to between 2018 and 2021). The sample's treatment or condition label is to be understood as: live attenuated yellow fever vaccine strain. Preparation of the library involved 5' RACE. TCRdb names Illumina NovaSeq 6000 as the instrument used. TCRdb handled the public reads itself, with Q25 trimming in fastp and clone calling in MiXCR, and kept productive beta chains. Rows with one shared CDR3 protein collapse into an entry with the most common genes and DNA. The sample has some 240,000 distinct CDR3 sequences on record, about 5% of them singletons. The ten largest clonotypes hold more than 3% of the sample. The sequenced sample was CD4+ T cells sorted from PBMCs, obtained on the day of the yellow fever booster vaccination. Receptors were obtained from a man younger than 35 who received the YFV17D yellow fever vaccine.

This clonotype was detected ten times or more. The chain recombines TRBV20-1 with TRBJ1-5, with TRBD1 as a possible D gene (6 bases). CDR1 is DFQATT, CDR2 SNEGSKA, per germline (reference sequence). V lost 6 bases, J lost 3 bases, and 12 bases lay in between. This CDR3 has 13 residues. The CDR3: CSARGQNNQPQHF. The CDR3 nucleotides are TGCAGTGCCCGGGGGCAGAACAATCAGCCCCAGCATTTT.

This clonotype has a handful of counts. The chain has TRBV4-1 and TRBJ1-1; 7 bases are shared with TRBD1. Germline V gives CDR1 MGHRA, CDR2 YSYEKL. J lost 2 bases, V lost 1 base, and 4 bases had no gene match. The CDR3 has 15 amino acids. The CDR3 here is CASSQGDRDNTEAFF. CDR3 DNA: TGCGCCAGCAGCCAAGGGGACAGAGATAACACTGAAGCTTTCTTT.